The 31 T cell receptor beta chains below were found in one sample sequenced in a study of glioma-infiltrating T cells. TCR alpha and beta CDR3 regions were amplified from RNA using iRepertoire nested multiplex PCR. MiXCR, applied by TCRdb to the multiplex PCR reads, yields one record per CDR3 protein. The data contain about 130,000 distinct CDR3 sequences, more than 20% of them singletons. The sequenced material came from glioma tissue, nonneoplastic brain tissue, or PBMCs (not recorded which). All receptors derive from a human donor with low-grade glioma or glioblastoma, undergoing nonglioma brain surgery, or in good health (not recorded which).

The chain is built from TRBV24-1 and TRBJ2-7; possibly TRBD1 or TRBD2 for D (5 bases each). V shed 5 bases and J shed 3 bases, with 7 bases lying between them. Germline V gives CDR1 KGHDR, CDR2 SFDVKD. This CDR3 contains 12 residues. CDR3 coding DNA: TGTGCCACCAGTGTGGGGGACTACGAGCAGTACGTC. It yields the protein CATSVGDYEQYV.

This chain joins TRBV4-1 and TRBJ1-1; D is possibly TRBD1 (5 bases). V lost 3 bases to trimming and J lost 4 bases, with 15 bases between them. The germline V gene encodes CDR1 MGHRA and CDR2 YSYEKL. The length of the CDR3 is 15 residues. DNA of the CDR3: TGCGCCAGCAGCCAGGGGACTAGCGCGGTCACTGAAGCTTTCTTT. Its protein is CASSQGTSAVTEAFF.

The J gene is TRBJ1-1, the V gene TRBV20-1, with D possibly being TRBD1 (5 bases). The CDR3 is made up of 13 amino acids. V lost 3 bases, J lost 4 bases, and 12 bases lay in between. Germline CDR1 reads DFQATT; CDR2 reads SNEGSKA (reference sequence). The CDR3 region is CSARGTPGTEAFF. The CDR3 DNA reads TGCAGTGCTAGGGGGACCCCAGGCACTGAAGCTTTCTTT.

This clonotype was counted a few times. The V and J genes are TRBV2 and TRBJ2-3; 7 bases are shared with TRBD2. This CDR3 is built from 15 residues. The V segment lost 7 bases and the J segment 3 bases; nucleotides outside the gene matches: 10. Looked up from germline, CDR1 is SNHLY and CDR2 is FYNNEI. In DNA, the CDR3 is TGTGCCAGCAAAGAAATCGCGGGGGTAACAGATACGCAGTATTTT. Its protein is CASKEIAGVTDTQYF.

The sample holds a few counts of this clonotype. This chain joins TRBV29-1 and TRBJ2-3, with D possibly TRBD2 on 5 matching bases. Looked up from germline, CDR1 is SQVTM and CDR2 is ANQGSEA. CDR3 length: 14 residues. V was clipped by 8 bases and J by 2 bases, with 17 bases between them. In DNA form, the CDR3 reads TGCAGCCCTATTCTCTTAGCGTACACAGATACGCAGTATTTT. Translating it yields CSPILLAYTDTQYF.

This clonotype was counted at least ten times. This sequence joins TRBV28 and TRBJ1-2, with D tentatively TRBD1 (6 bases). V lost 5 bases, J lost 10 bases, and 11 bases lay in between. This CDR3 spans 11 amino acids. Germline V gives CDR1 MDHEN, CDR2 SYDVKM. The DNA of the CDR3 is TGTGCCAGCAGTCACACAGGGTCCTACACCTTC. It codes for CASSHTGSYTF.

The chain recombines TRBV3-1 with TRBJ1-6; 8 bases are a match to TRBD1. In germline, CDR1 is LGHDT, CDR2 YNNKEL (reference sequence). There are 15 residues in the CDR3. Losses at the gene ends were 3 bases for V and 7 bases for J; bases not matched to a gene: 5. CDR3 bases: TGTGCCAGCAGCCAGGGAGGGACAGGAAATTCACCCCTCCACTTT. Translating it yields CASSQGGTGNSPLHF.

This chain's CDR3 is CASNLESSGANVLTF. CDR3 sequence (DNA): TGTGCCAGCAACCTAGAGAGCTCTGGGGCCAACGTCCTGACTTTC. This chain connects TRBV5-6 to TRBJ2-6; no definite D call. Germline V gene lookup returns CDR1 SGHDT and CDR2 YYEEEE. Trimming stripped 6 bases from V and 0 bases from J, with 10 bases between. The CDR3 has 15 residues.

Only a few counts were recorded for this clonotype. The CDR3 reads CASSLTVGPNTEAFF. CDR3 DNA: TGTGCCAGCAGCTTAACGGTCGGCCCGAACACTGAAGCTTTCTTT. V usage is TRBV7-3 and J usage is TRBJ1-1; D call uncertain. V was cut by 0 bases and J by 1 base, with 9 bases left in between. The V gene's germline CDR1 is SGHTA and CDR2 FQGTGA. The CDR3 spans 15 residues.

In its sample, this clonotype was seen a few times. The J gene is TRBJ2-4, the V gene TRBV24-1; 7 nucleotides match TRBD1. J lost 9 bases, V lost 4 bases, and 11 bases had no gene match. Germline CDR1 and CDR2: KGHDR and SFDVKD. There are 15 residues in the CDR3. CDR3 residues: CATSDEKGAGGIQYF. The CDR3 nucleotides read TGTGCCACCAGTGACGAGAAGGGGGCAGGTGGCATTCAGTACTTC.

This clonotype has a count of ten or more. The DNA of the CDR3 is TGTGCCAGCAGTTTATACCAGGGCGGGAATCAGCCCCAGCATTTT. Its protein product is CASSLYQGGNQPQHF. The V gene is TRBV27, the J gene TRBJ1-5; tentatively, D is TRBD1 (5 bases). From germline, CDR1 is MNHEY and CDR2 SMNVEV (reference sequence). V was cut by 1 base and J by 4 bases, with 11 bases left in between. This CDR3 spans 15 amino acids.

Points on this clonotype: The final CDR3 position lacks the conserved phenylalanine or tryptophan, pointing to a likely read error. The chain has TRBV7-2 and TRBJ1-1, with 10 bases fitting TRBD1. V lost 4 bases, J lost 4 bases, and 3 bases stayed unmatched. In germline, CDR1 is SGHTA, CDR2 FQGNSA. The CDR3 runs to 14 residues. CDR3 coding DNA: TGTGCCAGCAGCTCCAGACAGGGGGCCACTGAAGCTTTCTCT. Protein: CASSSRQGATEAFS.

A note on this clonotype: The conserved closing phenylalanine or tryptophan is absent in this CDR3, likely reflecting a read error. Because the CDR3's place on the DNA is in doubt, the DNA is left out and the CDR3 is given as listed by TCRdb. The V and J genes are TRBV2 and TRBJ2-1; the table's D gene call, TRBD2, was not cross checked with the DNA. From its first to its last residue, the CDR3 has 12 amino acids. Germline CDR1 reads SNHLY; CDR2 reads FYNNEI. This CDR3 is CASSPRTRVLYL.

Turning to this clonotype: A much bigger clone sits one base away, suggesting this may be a read error. The CDR3 sequence: CASSRGIGGNQPQHF. In DNA, the CDR3 is TGTGCCAGCAGTCGCGGGATAGGGGGCAATCAGCCCCAGCATTTT. The J gene is TRBJ1-5, the V gene TRBV6-6; D possibly corresponds to TRBD1 (5 bases). The germline V and J ends were trimmed by 5 bases and 2 bases, with 13 bases remaining between them. CDR1 is MNHNY and CDR2 is SVGAGI in the germline V gene (reference sequence). The CDR3 extends over 15 amino acids.

The chain recombines TRBV7-3 with TRBJ2-3; TRBD2 matches 8 bases. Germline V CDR1 and CDR2: SGHTA, FQGTGA. This CDR3 spans 16 amino acids. V dropped 5 bases and J dropped 1; count of bases not matched to a gene: 8. CDR3 sequence reads: CASSAGGPRGTDTQYF. The CDR3 DNA reads as TGTGCCAGCAGCGCGGGGGGACCCCGGGGCACAGATACGCAGTATTTT.

This clonotype has ten or more counts. This chain uses TRBV20-1 with TRBJ2-7; D unclear. The germline V gene has CDR1 DFQATT and CDR2 SNEGSKA (reference sequence). The CDR3 runs 14 residues. V lost 4 bases, J lost 3 bases, and 16 bases lay in between. CDR3 coding DNA: TGCAGTGCTACTCGGCCGGGCGGTGGCTACGAGCAGTACGTC. This gives the protein CSATRPGGGYEQYV.

The chain uses TRBV7-2 and TRBJ1-5; D may be TRBD1 (5 bases). From germline, CDR1 is SGHTA and CDR2 FQGNSA. The CDR3 has 14 residues. Between the trimmed V and J ends, which lost 5 bases and 6 bases, there was a span of 14 bases. The CDR3 reads CASSPVQGGQPQHF. In DNA, the CDR3 is TGTGCCAGCAGCCCCGTGCAGGGCGGTCAGCCCCAGCATTTT.

This clonotype was recorded a few times. V usage is TRBV7-9 and J usage is TRBJ1-3; no firm D call. The CDR3 runs 14 residues. Trimming took 2 bases from V and 4 from J, leaving 9 bases between them. The germline gives CDR1 SEHNR, CDR2 FQNEAQ (reference sequence). This chain's CDR3 is CASSLSGFGNTIYF. CDR3 coding DNA: TGTGCCAGCAGCTTAAGCGGGTTCGGAAACACCATATATTTT. The whole variable domain, filled in from reference TRBV7-9 and TRBJ1-3, reads DTGVSQNPRHKITKRGQNVTFRCDPISEHNRLYWYRQTLGQGPEFLTYFQNEAQLEKSRLLSDRFSAERPKGSFSTLEIQRTEQGDSAMYLCASSLSGFGNTIYFGEGSWLTVV.

V is TRBV27 and J is TRBJ1-4, with D possibly TRBD1 on 5 matching bases. Germline values: CDR1 MNHEY, CDR2 SMNVEV (reference sequence). Trimming stripped 3 bases from V and 6 bases from J, with 8 bases between. The CDR3 consists of 13 residues. The DNA for the CDR3 is TGTGCCAGCAGTTTGGGACGGTATGAAAAACTGTTTTTT. Protein: CASSLGRYEKLFF.

This clonotype was observed at least ten times. This chain joins TRBV27 and TRBJ2-7; TRBD1 agrees at 8 bases. Unmatched junction bases numbered 13, after V lost 0 bases and J lost 3 bases. The CDR3 covers 18 residues. Germline loops: CDR1 MNHEY, CDR2 SMNVEV (reference sequence). The CDR3 nucleotides read TGTGCCAGCAGTTTATCGCACAGTTCCGGGGACAGGATCTACGAGCAGTACGTC. As protein: CASSLSHSSGDRIYEQYV.

This clonotype turned up a few times. The genes are TRBV18 and TRBJ2-3, with D possibly matching TRBD2 (5 bases). Trimming took 3 bases from V and 3 from J, leaving 7 bases between them. CDR1 and CDR2 (germline): KGHSH, LQKENI. The CDR3 has 13 amino acids. The CDR3 nucleotides read TGTGCCAGCTCACCTTGGGAGACAGATACGCAGTATTTT. This encodes CASSPWETDTQYF.

J is TRBJ1-2 and V is TRBV10-3; no clear D gene. V was shortened by 3 bases and J by 4 bases, with 15 bases between the two germline ends. Germline loops: CDR1 ENHRY, CDR2 SYGVKD. The CDR3 is made up of 15 amino acids. The CDR3 nucleotides are TGTGCCATCAGTGAAGGAGGCCCCGGGAGCTATGGCTACACCTTC. Its translation is CAISEGGPGSYGYTF.

This clonotype occurred a few times. CDR3 loop: CASSISRSLNTEAFF. The DNA of the CDR3 is TGTGCCAGTAGTATCTCCAGGAGTCTGAACACTGAAGCTTTCTTT. This sequence joins TRBV19 and TRBJ1-1; unclear D gene. The CDR3 has 15 amino acids. Per the germline V gene, CDR1 is LNHDA and CDR2 is SQIVND (reference sequence). V was cut by 3 bases and J by 0 bases, with 11 bases left in between.

This rearrangement joins TRBV2 to TRBJ2-1; no reliable D call. The CDR3 totals 12 residues. The V gene lost 2 bases and the J gene lost 5 bases, with 4 bases spanning the gap. The germline V gene has CDR1 SNHLY and CDR2 FYNNEI. This CDR3 is CASSERDNEQFF. The CDR3 DNA sequence: TGTGCCAGCAGTGAACGGGACAATGAGCAGTTCTTC. Variable domain in full (rest from reference TRBV2 and TRBJ2-1): EPEVTQTPSHQVTQMGQEVILRCVPISNHLYFYWYRQILGQKVEFLVSFYNNEISEKSEIFDDQFSVERPDGSNFTLKIRSTKLEDSAMYFCASSERDNEQFFGPGTRLTVL.

With regard to this clonotype: Germline and junction disagree at one end, which may indicate a read error. The chain combines TRBV19 with TRBJ1-2; D is ambiguous. Germline V gene lookup returns CDR1 LNHDA and CDR2 SQIVND (reference sequence). The CDR3 runs to 12 residues. The CDR3 sequence is CASTSGNYVYTF. CDR3 coding DNA: TGTGCCAGTACATCTGGCAACTATGTCTACACCTTC.

On this clonotype: One junction end does not reproduce the germline sequence, and a read error may be involved. The chain has TRBV20-1 and TRBJ1-1; D may be TRBD1 (5 bases). CDR3 length: 14 amino acids. Per the germline V gene, CDR1 is DFQATT and CDR2 is SNEGSKA (reference sequence). The CDR3 is CSANAGQMNTEDFF. In nucleotides, the CDR3 is TGCAGTGCTAACGCGGGGCAGATGAACACTGAAGATTTCTTT.

This rearrangement joins TRBV19 to TRBJ2-1; D is uncertain. The CDR3 runs 14 residues. Germline V gene lookup returns CDR1 LNHDA and CDR2 SQIVND (reference sequence). The V end lost 5 bases, the J end lost 0 bases, and 8 bases lay between the germline ends. In DNA, the CDR3 is TGTGCCAGTAGTTCCAGGAGCTCCTACAATGAGCAGTTCTTC. Amino acids: CASSSRSSYNEQFF.

The V gene is TRBV15, the J gene TRBJ2-7; D possibly corresponds to TRBD1 (5 bases). Trimming took off 8 bases at V and 10 bases at J, with 18 bases between the two ends. The CDR3 consists of 12 residues. CDR1 is LNHNV, CDR2 YYDKDF, per germline (reference sequence). The CDR3 nucleotides read TGTGCCACCCTCGACAGTCAAGAGACCCAGTACGTC. Its protein is CATLDSQETQYV.

The chain employs TRBV7-9 and TRBJ1-5, with TRBD1 matching 11 bases. There are 13 residues in the CDR3. V shed 8 bases and J 6 bases; nucleotides not matched to a gene: 3. CDR1 is SEHNR and CDR2 is FQNEAQ in the germline V gene (reference sequence). CDR3 bases: TGTGCCAGCCAGGGACAGGGGGGTCAGCCCCAGCATTTT. It yields the protein CASQGQGGQPQHF. Drawing the rest from reference TRBV7-9 and TRBJ1-5, the complete variable domain is DTGVSQNPRHKITKRGQNVTFRCDPISEHNRLYWYRQTLGQGPEFLTYFQNEAQLEKSRLLSDRFSAERPKGSFSTLEIQRTEQGDSAMYLCASQGQGGQPQHFGDGTRLSIL.

This clonotype was seen ten or more times. The chain recombines TRBV7-2 with TRBJ1-1; no firm D call. Trimming stripped 3 bases from V and 1 base from J, with 6 bases between. The CDR3 length is 13 residues. CDR1 and CDR2 from the germline V gene are SGHTA and FQGNSA. The CDR3 spells CASSFSGNTEAFF. The CDR3 region has the DNA TGTGCCAGCAGCTTTTCAGGGAACACTGAAGCTTTCTTT.

This clonotype was seen many times. For the CDR3, the DNA is TGTGCCAGCGCCCCGGACAGGGTTAATGAGCAGTTCTTC. This gives the protein CASAPDRVNEQFF. The V and J genes are TRBV7-2 and TRBJ2-1; TRBD1 matches at 8 bases. J gave up 7 bases and V 8 bases, and 7 bases lay outside the gene matches. CDR1 and CDR2 (germline): SGHTA, FQGNSA. The CDR3 extends over 13 amino acids. The whole variable domain, remainder taken from reference TRBV7-2 and TRBJ2-1, is GAGVSQSPSNKVTEKGKDVELRCDPISGHTALYWYRQSLGQGLEFLIYFQGNSAPDKSGLPSDRFSAERTGGSVSTLTIQRTQQEDSAVYLCASAPDRVNEQFFGPGTRLTVL.